Below, one T cell receptor (beta chain) is given with its context. Its antigen is as yet unknown. The sample comes from a study of response to subunit inactivated influenza vaccine. General study points: Authors proposed each seasonal influenza vaccination draws in few new T cells.

TCRdb re-derived calls from the RT-PCR reads in MiXCR, one entry per CDR3 protein. The table includes approximately 250,000 distinct CDR3 sequences, 9.5% to 15% detected once. The material sequenced was non-naive T cells sorted from PBMCs, taken around two weeks before vaccination. The TCR sequence derives from a man aged 50-59 years who received an inactivated influenza vaccine.

CDR3 bases: TGTGCCAGCAGCCCCATCGGGGCTGGGGCCAACGTCCTGACTTTC. Amino acids: CASSPIGAGANVLTF. The V gene is TRBV28, the J gene TRBJ2-6; a possible D gene is TRBD2 (5 bases). This CDR3 contains 15 residues. The V end lost 6 bases, the J end lost 2 bases, and 11 bases lay between the germline ends. The germline V gene has CDR1 MDHEN and CDR2 SYDVKM.